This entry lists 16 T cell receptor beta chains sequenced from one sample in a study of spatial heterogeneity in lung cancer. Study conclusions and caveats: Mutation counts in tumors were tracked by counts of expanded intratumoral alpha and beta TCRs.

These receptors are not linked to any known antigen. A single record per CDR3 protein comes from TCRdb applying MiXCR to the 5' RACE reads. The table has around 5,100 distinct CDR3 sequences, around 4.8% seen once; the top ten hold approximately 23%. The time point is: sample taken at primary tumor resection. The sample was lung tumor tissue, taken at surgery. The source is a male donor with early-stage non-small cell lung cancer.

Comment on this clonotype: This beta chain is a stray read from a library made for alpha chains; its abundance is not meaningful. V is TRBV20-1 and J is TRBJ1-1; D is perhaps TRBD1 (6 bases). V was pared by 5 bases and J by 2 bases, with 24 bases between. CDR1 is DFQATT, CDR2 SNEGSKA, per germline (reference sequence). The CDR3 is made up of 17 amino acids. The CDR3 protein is CSAPGGGRRGSNTEAFF. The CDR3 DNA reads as TGCAGTGCTCCCGGCGGGGGGCGCAGGGGAAGCAACACTGAAGCTTTCTTT.

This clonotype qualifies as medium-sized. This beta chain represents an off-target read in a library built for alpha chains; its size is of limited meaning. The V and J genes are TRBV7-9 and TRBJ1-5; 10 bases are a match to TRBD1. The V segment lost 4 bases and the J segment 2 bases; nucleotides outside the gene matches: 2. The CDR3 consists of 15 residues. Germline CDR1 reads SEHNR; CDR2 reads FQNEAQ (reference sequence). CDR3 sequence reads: CASSSTGGRNQPQHF. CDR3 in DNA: TGTGCCAGCAGCTCGACAGGGGGCCGCAATCAGCCCCAGCATTTT.

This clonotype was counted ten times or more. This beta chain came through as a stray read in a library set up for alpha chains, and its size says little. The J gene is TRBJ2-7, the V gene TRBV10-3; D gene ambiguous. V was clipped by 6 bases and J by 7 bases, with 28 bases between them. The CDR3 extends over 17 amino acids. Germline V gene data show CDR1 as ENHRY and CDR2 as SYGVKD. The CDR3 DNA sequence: TGTGCCATCAGCTCCCCGCCGACGGATCCCTACCTAGTTGAGCAGTACTTC. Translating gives CAISSPPTDPYLVEQYF.

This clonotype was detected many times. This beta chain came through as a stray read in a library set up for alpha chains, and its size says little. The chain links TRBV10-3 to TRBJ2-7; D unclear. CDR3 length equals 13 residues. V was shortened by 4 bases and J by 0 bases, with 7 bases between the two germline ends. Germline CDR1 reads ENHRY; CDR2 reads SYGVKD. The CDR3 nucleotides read TGTGCCATCAGTGCCCAGAGCTCCTACGAGCAGTACTTC. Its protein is CAISAQSSYEQYF.

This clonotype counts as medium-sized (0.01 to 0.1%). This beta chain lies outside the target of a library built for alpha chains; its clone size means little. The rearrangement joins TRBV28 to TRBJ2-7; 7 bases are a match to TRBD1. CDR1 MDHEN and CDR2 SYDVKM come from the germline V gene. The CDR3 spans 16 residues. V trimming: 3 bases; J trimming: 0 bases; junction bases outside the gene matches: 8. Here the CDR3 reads CASSFNIGTASYEQYF. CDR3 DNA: TGTGCCAGCAGTTTTAATATCGGGACAGCCTCCTACGAGCAGTACTTC.

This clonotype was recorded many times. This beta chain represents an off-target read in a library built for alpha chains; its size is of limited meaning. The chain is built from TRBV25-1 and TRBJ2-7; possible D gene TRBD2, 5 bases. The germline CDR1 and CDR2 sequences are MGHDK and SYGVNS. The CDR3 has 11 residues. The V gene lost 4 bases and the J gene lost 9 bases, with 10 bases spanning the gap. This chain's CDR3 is CASSVRGRQYF. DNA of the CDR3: TGTGCCAGCAGTGTACGGGGAAGGCAGTACTTC.

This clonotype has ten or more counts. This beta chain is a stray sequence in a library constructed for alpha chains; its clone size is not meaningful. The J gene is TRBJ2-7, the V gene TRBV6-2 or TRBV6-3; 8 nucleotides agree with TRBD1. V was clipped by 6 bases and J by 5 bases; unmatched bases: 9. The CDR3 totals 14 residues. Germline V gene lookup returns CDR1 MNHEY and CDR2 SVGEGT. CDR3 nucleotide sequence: TGTGCCAGCAGAGCTACAGGGGGTGTGGACGAGCAGTACTTC. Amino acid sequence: CASRATGGVDEQYF.

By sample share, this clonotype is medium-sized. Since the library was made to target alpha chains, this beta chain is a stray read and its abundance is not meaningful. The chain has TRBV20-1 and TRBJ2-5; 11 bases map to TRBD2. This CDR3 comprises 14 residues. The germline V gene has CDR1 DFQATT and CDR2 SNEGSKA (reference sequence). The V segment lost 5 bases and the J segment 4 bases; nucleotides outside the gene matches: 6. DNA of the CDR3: TGCAGTGCTTTAGCGGGGGGGCACGTAGAGACCCAGTACTTC. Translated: CSALAGGHVETQYF.

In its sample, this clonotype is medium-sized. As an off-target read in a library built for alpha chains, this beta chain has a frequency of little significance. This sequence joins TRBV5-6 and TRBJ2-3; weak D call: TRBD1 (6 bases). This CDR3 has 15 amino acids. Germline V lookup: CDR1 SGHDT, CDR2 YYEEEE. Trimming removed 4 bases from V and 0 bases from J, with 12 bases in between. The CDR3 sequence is CASSPWGPSTDTQYF. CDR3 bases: TGTGCCAGCAGCCCTTGGGGGCCTAGCACAGATACGCAGTATTTT.

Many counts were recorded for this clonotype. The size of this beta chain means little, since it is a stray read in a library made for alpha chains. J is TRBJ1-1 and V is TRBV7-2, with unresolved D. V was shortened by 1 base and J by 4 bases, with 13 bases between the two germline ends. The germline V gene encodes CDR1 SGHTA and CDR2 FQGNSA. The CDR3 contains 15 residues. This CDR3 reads CASSLGASGFTEAFF. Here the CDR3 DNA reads TGTGCCAGCAGCTTAGGGGCTAGTGGGTTCACTGAAGCTTTCTTT.

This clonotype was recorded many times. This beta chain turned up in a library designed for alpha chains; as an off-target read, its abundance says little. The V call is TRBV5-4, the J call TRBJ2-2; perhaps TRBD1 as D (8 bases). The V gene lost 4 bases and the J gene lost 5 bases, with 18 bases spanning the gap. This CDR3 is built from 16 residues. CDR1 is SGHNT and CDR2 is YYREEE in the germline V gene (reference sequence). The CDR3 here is CASSGGDRPRTGELFF. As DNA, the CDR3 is TGTGCCAGCAGCGGGGGGGACAGGCCGCGGACCGGGGAGCTGTTTTTT.

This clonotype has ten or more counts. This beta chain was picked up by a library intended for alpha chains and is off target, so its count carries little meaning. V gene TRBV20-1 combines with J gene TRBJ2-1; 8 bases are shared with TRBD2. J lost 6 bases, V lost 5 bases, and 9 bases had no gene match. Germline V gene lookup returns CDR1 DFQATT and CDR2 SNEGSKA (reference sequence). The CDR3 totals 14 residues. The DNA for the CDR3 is TGCAGTGCTTATAGAAGCGGGAGCGGCAATGAGCAGTTCTTC. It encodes CSAYRSGSGNEQFF.

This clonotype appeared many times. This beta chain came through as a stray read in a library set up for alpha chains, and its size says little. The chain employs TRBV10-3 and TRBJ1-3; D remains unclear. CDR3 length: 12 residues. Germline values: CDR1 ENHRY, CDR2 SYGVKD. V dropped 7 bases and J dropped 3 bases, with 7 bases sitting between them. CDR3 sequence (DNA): TGTGCCATCACCCCAGATGGAAACACCATATATTTT. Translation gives CAITPDGNTIYF.

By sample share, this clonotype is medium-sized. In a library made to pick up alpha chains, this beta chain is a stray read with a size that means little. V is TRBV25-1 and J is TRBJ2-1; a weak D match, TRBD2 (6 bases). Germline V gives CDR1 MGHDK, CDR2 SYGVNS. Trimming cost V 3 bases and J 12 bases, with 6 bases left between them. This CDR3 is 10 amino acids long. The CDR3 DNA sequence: TGTGCCAGCAGTGAGACTAGGCAGTTCTTC. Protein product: CASSETRQFF.

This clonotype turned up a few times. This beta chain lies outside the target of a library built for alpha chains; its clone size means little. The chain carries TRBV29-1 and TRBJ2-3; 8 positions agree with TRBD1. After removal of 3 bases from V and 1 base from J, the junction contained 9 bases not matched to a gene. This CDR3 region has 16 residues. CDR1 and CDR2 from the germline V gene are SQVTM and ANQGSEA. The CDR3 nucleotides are TGCAGCGTTGACCGCAGGGGGCAGCTTGGCACAGATACGCAGTATTTT. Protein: CSVDRRGQLGTDTQYF.

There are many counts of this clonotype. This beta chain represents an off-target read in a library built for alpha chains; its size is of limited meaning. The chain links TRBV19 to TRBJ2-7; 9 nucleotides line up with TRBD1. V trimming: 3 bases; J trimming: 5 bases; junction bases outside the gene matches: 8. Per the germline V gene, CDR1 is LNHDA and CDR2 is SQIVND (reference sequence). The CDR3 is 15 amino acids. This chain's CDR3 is CASSISIGTGNEQYF. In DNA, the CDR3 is TGTGCCAGTAGTATTTCCATCGGGACAGGGAACGAGCAGTACTTC.